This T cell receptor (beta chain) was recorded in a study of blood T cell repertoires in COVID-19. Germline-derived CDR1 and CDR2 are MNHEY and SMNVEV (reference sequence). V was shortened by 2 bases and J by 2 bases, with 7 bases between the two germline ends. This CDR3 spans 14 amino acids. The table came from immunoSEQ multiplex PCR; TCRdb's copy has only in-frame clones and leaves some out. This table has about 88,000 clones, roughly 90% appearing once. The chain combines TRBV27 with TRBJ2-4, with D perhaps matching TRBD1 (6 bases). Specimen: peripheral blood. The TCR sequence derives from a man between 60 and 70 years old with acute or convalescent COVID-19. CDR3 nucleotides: TGTGCCAGCAGTTTAAGGGGGTCCAAAAACATTCAGTACTTC. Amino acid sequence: CASSLRGSKNIQYF.